These 6 T cell receptor beta chains came from one sample sequenced in a study of cytomegalovirus exposure and HLA in healthy donors. Primers included in the PCR were 60 Vbeta and 13 Jbeta primers. The table came from immunoSEQ multiplex PCR; TCRdb's copy has only in-frame clones and leaves some out. The sample contains about 180,000 clones, 80% of which appear only once. The sequencing sample was made of PBMCs. The receptors come from a girl under 18 in good health and CMV-seropositive.

The chain joins TRBV6-5 to TRBJ2-1; TRBD2 matches at 12 bases. V shed 2 bases and J 6 bases; nucleotides not matched to a gene: 5. Germline V gene sequence: CDR1 MNHEY, CDR2 SVGAGI. There are 16 residues in the CDR3. The DNA for the CDR3 is TGTGCCAGCAGTTACCCTAGCGGGAGGGGGGGCAATGAGCAGTTCTTC. Protein product: CASSYPSGRGGNEQFF.

The chain recombines TRBV27 with TRBJ2-7; 9 bases are a match to TRBD2. The CDR3 length is 16 residues. The V segment lost 5 bases and the J segment 6 bases; nucleotides outside the gene matches: 14. The germline V gene encodes CDR1 MNHEY and CDR2 SMNVEV (reference sequence). CDR3 residues: CASSASGAGGLGEQYF. The CDR3 DNA reads as TGTGCCAGCAGTGCATCGGGAGCGGGGGGCCTAGGCGAGCAGTACTTC.

The chain couples TRBV28 to TRBJ1-6, with 7 positions matching TRBD1. CDR1 and CDR2 from the germline V gene are MDHEN and SYDVKM. Trimming at V came to 6 bases and at J to 7 bases, leaving 3 bases not matched to a gene. The CDR3 consists of 13 residues. CDR3: CASRQGENSPLHF. The CDR3 DNA reads TGTGCCAGCAGGCAGGGGGAGAATTCACCCCTCCACTTT.

The V gene is TRBV27, the J gene TRBJ1-1, with 11 bases fitting TRBD1. J lost 6 bases, V lost 3 bases, and 6 bases had no gene match. Germline V gene data show CDR1 as MNHEY and CDR2 as SMNVEV (reference sequence). The CDR3 spans 15 residues. The CDR3 spells CASSFDGQGASEAFF. The DNA for the CDR3 is TGTGCCAGCAGTTTCGACGGACAGGGGGCATCTGAAGCTTTCTTT.

V is TRBV5-1 and J is TRBJ2-3; the match to TRBD1 covers 8 bases. The CDR3 is made up of 15 amino acids. From germline, CDR1 is SGHRS and CDR2 YFSETQ. Trimming at V came to 0 bases and at J to 4 bases, leaving 4 bases not matched to a gene. CDR3: CASSLAQGASDTQYF. The CDR3 region has the DNA TGCGCCAGCAGCTTGGCGCAGGGGGCTTCAGATACGCAGTATTTT. Based on the CDR3 plus reference TRBV5-1 and TRBJ2-3, the full variable domain is KAGVTQTPRYLIKTRGQQVTLSCSPISGHRSVSWYQQTPGQGLQFLFEYFSETQRNKGNFPGRFSGRQFSNSRSEMNVSTLELGDSALYLCASSLAQGASDTQYFGPGTRLTVL.

Only a few counts were recorded for this clone. V gene TRBV5-1 combines with J gene TRBJ1-2; 10 bases are shared with TRBD1. The germline V gene encodes CDR1 SGHRS and CDR2 YFSETQ. Losses at the gene ends were 0 bases for V and 6 bases for J; bases not matched to a gene: 5. The CDR3 sequence is 15 residues long. The CDR3 loop is CASSLVTGTGDGYTF. The CDR3 nucleotides read TGCGCCAGCAGCTTGGTTACCGGGACAGGGGATGGCTACACCTTC.